These 17 T cell receptor beta chains came from one sample sequenced in a study of blood T cell repertoires in COVID-19 (dated by TCRdb to about 2020). The receptor library was made with the immunoSEQ multiplex PCR assay. As stored in TCRdb, this immuneACCESS dataset retains in-frame rearrangements with V and J assigned. A fraction of the clones does not appear; measured against another copy, unresolved V genes explain less than half of the discrepancy, and the remainder lacks a known reason. The sample table lists roughly 320,000 clones, just under 90% of them with a count of one. In total, the top ten clones hold about 6% of the sample. The sample was peripheral blood. The receptors here all came from a woman aged 45-60 years with COVID-19, enrolled during active disease.

The gene calls are TRBV19 and TRBJ1-3, with 7 bases aligning to TRBD1. Trimming cost V 6 bases and J 0 bases; bases outside gene matches: 11. CDR1 and CDR2 (germline): LNHDA, SQIVND (reference sequence). The length of the CDR3 is 17 residues. CDR3 nucleotide sequence: TGTGCCAGTAGACGTAGACAGGGTGAGAGCTCTGGAAACACCATATATTTT. It codes for CASRRRQGESSGNTIYF.

This chain joins TRBV3-1 (or the pseudogene TRBV3-2) and TRBJ1-1; 10 bases line up with TRBD1. CDR1 is LGHDT, CDR2 YNNKEL, per germline (reference sequence). The CDR3 consists of 14 residues. The V segment lost 4 bases and the J segment 4 bases; nucleotides outside the gene matches: 3. The CDR3 nucleotides read TGTGCCAGCAGCCGCTGGGACAGGGGCACTGAAGCTTTCTTT. It encodes CASSRWDRGTEAFF.

The V call is TRBV2, the J call TRBJ1-1, with 9 bases matching TRBD1. The V gene's germline CDR1 is SNHLY and CDR2 FYNNEI. This CDR3 is built from 13 residues. After removal of 6 bases from V and 3 bases from J, the junction contained 2 bases not matched to a gene. The CDR3 DNA sequence: TGTGCCAGCAGGGGACAGGGTGACACTGAAGCTTTCTTT. It yields the protein CASRGQGDTEAFF.

The gene calls are TRBV13 and TRBJ2-2, with TRBD2 identical over 11 bases. With V trimmed by 2 bases and J by 7 bases, 18 bases remained unmatched. This CDR3 has 20 amino acids. The germline V gene encodes CDR1 PRHDT and CDR2 FYEKMQ (reference sequence). CDR3 DNA sequence: TGTGCCAGCAGCTTAAGGTGGTCTCGACTAGCGGGATTGGATAGCGGGGAGCTGTTTTTT. It is translated as CASSLRWSRLAGLDSGELFF.

The chain joins TRBV27 to TRBJ2-3; D possibly corresponds to TRBD2 (6 bases). Trimming took 8 bases from V and 5 from J, leaving 17 bases between them. The CDR3 extends over 14 amino acids. Germline-derived CDR1 and CDR2 are MNHEY and SMNVEV (reference sequence). The CDR3 DNA reads TGTGCCAGCCATCCGAGGGCCGGGGGAGATACGCAGTATTTT. It yields the protein CASHPRAGGDTQYF.

The CDR3 nucleotides read TGTGCCACCACAGAAAACCAAGAGACCCAGTACTTC. Translation gives CATTENQETQYF. V is TRBV11-2 and J is TRBJ2-5, with unresolved D. CDR3 length equals 12 residues. The germline V gene encodes CDR1 SGHAT and CDR2 FQNNGV. Between the trimmed V and J ends, which lost 10 bases and 0 bases, there was a span of 9 bases.

The rearrangement links TRBV3-1 (or the pseudogene TRBV3-2) to TRBJ2-1; D unclear. CDR1 and CDR2 from the germline V gene are LGHDT and YNNKEL (reference sequence). V gave up 0 bases and J gave up 4 bases, with 7 bases separating them. CDR3 length equals 14 residues. CDR3 protein: CASSQDTVYNEQFF. CDR3 DNA sequence: TGTGCCAGCAGCCAAGATACAGTGTACAATGAGCAGTTCTTC.

The V call is TRBV5-4, the J call TRBJ2-1; 9 nucleotides align to TRBD1. Germline CDR1 is SGHNT and CDR2 is YYREEE (reference sequence). The CDR3 length is 15 residues. J lost 5 bases, V lost 4 bases, and 7 bases had no gene match. This chain's CDR3 is CASSRSWTGDNEQFF. The CDR3 nucleotides read TGTGCCAGCAGCCGATCGTGGACAGGGGACAATGAGCAGTTCTTC.

Comments on this clone: In the same sample, other DNA sequences code for this CDR3. The chain couples TRBV7-9 to TRBJ2-1; tentatively, D is TRBD2 (5 bases). CDR3 length equals 15 residues. The germline V gene encodes CDR1 SEHNR and CDR2 FQNEAQ (reference sequence). The V gene lost 0 bases and the J gene lost 1 base, with 7 bases spanning the gap. The CDR3 sequence is CASSLAAGSYNEQFF. CDR3 nucleotides: TGTGCCAGCAGCTTAGCGGCGGGTTCCTACAATGAGCAGTTCTTC.

V and J are TRBV25-1 and TRBJ1-2; TRBD1 aligns across 7 bases. J was trimmed by 4 bases and V by 3 bases; bases with no gene match: 8. There are 15 residues in the CDR3. The germline V gene has CDR1 MGHDK and CDR2 SYGVNS. The CDR3: CASSDRYRGFYGYTF. The CDR3, as DNA: TGTGCCAGCAGTGATCGTTACAGGGGTTTCTATGGCTACACCTTC.

The chain uses TRBV5-4 and TRBJ1-2; the D gene is possibly TRBD1 (5 bases). In germline, CDR1 is SGHNT, CDR2 YYREEE (reference sequence). This CDR3 spans 16 amino acids. Trimming took off 3 bases at V and 2 bases at J, with 17 bases between the two ends. This CDR3 reads CASSWGGAERNYGYTF. CDR3 bases: TGTGCCAGCAGCTGGGGGGGTGCCGAACGGAACTATGGCTACACCTTC.

With respect to this clone: The same CDR3 also results from other DNA sequences found in this sample. The rearrangement links TRBV29-1 to TRBJ2-1; TRBD2 might be the D (6 bases). The CDR3 runs 12 residues. V lost 5 bases, J lost 4 bases, and 9 bases lay in between. Germline CDR1 reads SQVTM; CDR2 reads ANQGSEA. The CDR3 spells CSVSSGYNEQFF. The CDR3 DNA sequence: TGCAGCGTTAGTAGCGGTTACAATGAGCAGTTCTTC.

CDR3 sequence: CASSPRGAISYEQFF. In DNA form, the CDR3 reads TGTGCCAGTAGTCCCCGGGGGGCGATTAGCTATGAGCAGTTCTTC. V is TRBV19 and J is TRBJ2-1; perhaps TRBD2 as D (7 bases). Germline assignment: CDR1 LNHDA and CDR2 SQIVND (reference sequence). V shed 5 bases and J shed 8 bases, with 19 bases lying between them. The CDR3 runs to 15 residues.

This chain joins TRBV9 and TRBJ2-1; 7 nucleotides match TRBD2. Losses at the gene ends were 1 base for V and 8 bases for J; bases not matched to a gene: 9. Germline V lookup: CDR1 SGDLS, CDR2 YYNGEE. This CDR3 is built from 15 residues. CDR3 residues: CASSVTAGEWYEQFF. Here the CDR3 DNA reads TGTGCCAGCAGCGTAACGGCGGGAGAGTGGTATGAGCAGTTCTTC.

V usage is TRBV9 and J usage is TRBJ1-5; D remains ambiguous. CDR1 and CDR2 (germline): SGDLS, YYNGEE. The V end was cut by 4 bases, the J end by 0 bases, with 8 bases between. CDR3 length equals 14 residues. CDR3 nucleotides: TGTGCCAGCAGCACTGATCATAGCAATCAGCCCCAGCATTTT. It codes for CASSTDHSNQPQHF.

V and J are TRBV6-4 and TRBJ2-5, with D perhaps matching TRBD1 (6 bases). With 7 bases removed from V and 3 bases from J, the gap between germline ends came to 18 bases. The length of the CDR3 is 15 residues. Germline CDR1 reads MRHNA; CDR2 reads SNTAGT. The chain's CDR3 is CASTHFLDSEETQYF. DNA of the CDR3: TGTGCCAGCACCCACTTTTTGGACAGCGAAGAGACCCAGTACTTC.

V and J are TRBV6-5 and TRBJ2-7; 8 nucleotides align to TRBD2. This CDR3 is 13 amino acids long. Trimming cost V 6 bases and J 3 bases; bases outside gene matches: 4. Germline V gene data show CDR1 as MNHEY and CDR2 as SVGAGI. For the CDR3, the DNA is TGTGCCAGCAGACTAGCGGTTGGCTACGAGCAGTACTTC. As protein: CASRLAVGYEQYF.